This entry features one T cell receptor beta chain sequence. What it binds is not known. This specimen comes from a study of blood T cells in healthy people across ages. Whole-study context: Per two T cells, template switching captured roughly one barcoded beta molecule. Study-wide results and limits: The study found more naive CD4+ cells and higher diversity in long-lived than aged donors.

The total RNA that was extracted per sample amounted to at least 5 micrograms. V gave up 6 bases and J gave up 5 bases; unmatched junction bases: 6. Germline V gene lookup returns CDR1 SQVTM and CDR2 ANQGSEA. The CDR3 is 12 amino acids. Through a sample-barcoded 5' primer and a J-beta primer mix, a second PCR was run for 7 to 11 cycles. TCRdb re-called the 5' RACE reads through MiXCR, storing one row per CDR3 protein. The data show hundreds of thousands of distinct CDR3 sequences, about 20% seen once. The TCR sequence derives from a man in his 70s in good health. Sequencing input: blood. V and J are TRBV29-1 and TRBJ2-5; TRBD1 agrees at 7 bases. CDR3 nucleotides: TGCAGCGTCCAGGGGGTCGGGGAGACCCAGTACTTC. Its translation is CSVQGVGETQYF.